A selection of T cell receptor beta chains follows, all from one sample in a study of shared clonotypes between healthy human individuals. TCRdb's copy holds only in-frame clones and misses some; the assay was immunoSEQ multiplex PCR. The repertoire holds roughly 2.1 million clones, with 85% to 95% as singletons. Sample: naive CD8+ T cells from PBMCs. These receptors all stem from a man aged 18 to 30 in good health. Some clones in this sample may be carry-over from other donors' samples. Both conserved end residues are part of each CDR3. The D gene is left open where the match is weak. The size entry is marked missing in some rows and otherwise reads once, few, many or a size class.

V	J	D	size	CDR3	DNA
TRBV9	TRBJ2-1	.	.	CASSLARDPGPSYNEQFF	TGTGCCAGCAGCCTAGCCCGGGACCCCGGTCCGTCCTACAATGAGCAGTTCTTC
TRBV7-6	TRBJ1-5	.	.	CASSPRTENQPQHF	TGTGCCAGCAGCCCGAGGACAGAAAATCAGCCCCAGCATTTT
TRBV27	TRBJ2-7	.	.	CASNTGPGAVYEQYF	TGTGCCAGCAATACAGGGCCGGGGGCGGTCTACGAGCAGTACTTC
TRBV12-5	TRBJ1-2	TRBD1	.	CASGLGNRGPYGYTF	TGTGCTAGTGGTTTGGGAAACAGGGGCCCCTATGGCTACACCTTC
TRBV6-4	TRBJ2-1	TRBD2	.	CASSDVSGSEQFF	TGTGCCAGCAGTGACGTTAGCGGGAGTGAGCAGTTCTTC
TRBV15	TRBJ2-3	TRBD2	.	CATSGEASGSRTTDTQYF	TGTGCCACCAGCGGCGAGGCTAGCGGGAGTAGGACGACAGATACGCAGTATTTT
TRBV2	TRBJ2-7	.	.	CARSAGTTYEQYF	TGTGCCAGAAGCGCCGGGACCACTTACGAGCAGTACTTC
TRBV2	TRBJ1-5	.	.	CASSVMRQGITGNQPQHF	TGTGCCAGCAGTGTAATGAGGCAGGGGATCACGGGCAATCAGCCCCAGCATTTT
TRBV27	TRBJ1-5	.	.	CASSFSGPWPQHF	TGTGCCAGCAGTTTTTCCGGTCCCTGGCCCCAGCATTTT
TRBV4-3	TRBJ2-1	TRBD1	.	CASSQGTGTGVNEQFF	TGCGCCAGCAGCCAGGGGACCGGGACAGGGGTCAATGAGCAGTTCTTC
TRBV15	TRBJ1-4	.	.	CATSRVRVLTNEKLFF	TGTGCCACCAGCAGAGTCAGGGTGTTGACTAATGAAAAACTGTTTTTT
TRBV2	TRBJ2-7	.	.	CASRGPLSGYEQYF	TGTGCCAGCAGGGGACCCCTGTCCGGCTACGAGCAGTACTTC
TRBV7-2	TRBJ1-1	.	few	CASSETLNTEAFF	TGTGCCAGCAGCGAAACCTTGAACACTGAAGCTTTCTTT
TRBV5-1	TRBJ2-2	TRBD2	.	CASSSTDRGAGELFF	TGCGCCAGCAGTAGTACAGACCGGGGGGCCGGGGAGCTGTTTTTT
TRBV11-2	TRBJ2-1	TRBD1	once	CASTITWGGQGRWSEQFF	TGTGCCAGCACTATCACCTGGGGGGGACAGGGGCGCTGGAGTGAGCAGTTCTTC
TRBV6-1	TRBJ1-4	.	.	CASSETDISSNEKLFF	TGTGCCAGCAGTGAAACCGACATTTCGAGTAATGAAAAACTGTTTTTT
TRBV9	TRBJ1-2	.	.	CASSANHRDGIYGYTF	TGTGCCAGCAGCGCAAACCACCGGGACGGAATCTATGGCTACACCTTC
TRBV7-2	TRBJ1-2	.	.	CASSLAVSGYGYTF	TGTGCCAGCAGCTTAGCTGTAAGTGGCTATGGCTACACCTTC
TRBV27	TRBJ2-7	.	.	CASSLHRGAIYEQYF	TGTGCCAGCAGCCTGCATCGGGGTGCGATCTACGAGCAGTACTTC
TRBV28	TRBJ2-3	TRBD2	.	CASRAGAGDTQYF	TGTGCCAGCAGGGCGGGAGCGGGAGATACGCAGTATTTT
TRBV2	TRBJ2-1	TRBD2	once	CASKRDSSYNEQFF	TGTGCCAGCAAGCGGGACTCCTCCTACAATGAGCAGTTCTTC
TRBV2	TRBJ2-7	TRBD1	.	CASSNTGQGVNEQYF	TGTGCCAGCAGTAACACGGGACAGGGTGTGAACGAGCAGTACTTC
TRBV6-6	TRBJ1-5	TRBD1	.	CASSRDRGASEPQHF	TGTGCCAGCAGTCGCGACAGGGGGGCCTCGGAGCCCCAGCATTTT
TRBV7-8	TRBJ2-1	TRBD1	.	CASSRQGSYNEQFF	TGTGCCAGCAGCAGACAGGGGTCCTACAATGAGCAGTTCTTC
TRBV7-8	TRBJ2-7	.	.	CASSPPLRATPEQYF	TGTGCCAGCAGCCCCCCGCTGCGGGCCACGCCCGAGCAGTACTTC
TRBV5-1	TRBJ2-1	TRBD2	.	CASSLTSGQYNEQFF	TGCGCCAGCAGCTTGACTAGCGGGCAGTACAATGAGCAGTTCTTC
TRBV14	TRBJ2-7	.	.	CASSPFQGSRYEQYF	TGTGCCAGCAGCCCCTTCCAGGGGAGTCGCTACGAGCAGTACTTC
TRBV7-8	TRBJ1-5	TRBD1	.	CASSLAGTGNQPQHF	TGTGCCAGCAGCTTAGCCGGGACAGGCAATCAGCCTCAGCATTTT
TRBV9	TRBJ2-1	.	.	CASSVGRSNEQFF	TGTGCCAGCAGCGTAGGCAGGAGCAATGAGCAGTTCTTC
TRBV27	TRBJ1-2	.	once	CASSDLDGGLYGYTF	TGTGCCAGCAGCGATCTGGACGGCGGGTTGTATGGCTACACCTTC
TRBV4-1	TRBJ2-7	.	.	CASSQGPRSEHEQYF	TGCGCCAGCAGCCAGGGACCCAGGTCGGAGCACGAGCAGTACTTC
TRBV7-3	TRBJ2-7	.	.	CASSLTAGIFYEQYF	TGTGCCAGCAGCTTAACGGCGGGGATCTTCTACGAGCAGTACTTC
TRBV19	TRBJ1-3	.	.	CASSMDRQGIGNTIYF	TGTGCCAGTAGTATGGACCGGCAGGGTATAGGAAACACCATATATTTT
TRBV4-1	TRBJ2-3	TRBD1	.	CASSQAGTGGADTQYF	TGCGCCAGCAGCCAAGCCGGGACAGGCGGGGCAGATACGCAGTATTTT
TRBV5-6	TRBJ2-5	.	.	CASSSREIVKETQYF	TGTGCCAGCAGTTCGAGGGAGATCGTTAAAGAGACCCAGTACTTC
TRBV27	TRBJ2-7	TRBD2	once	CASSYSGGPYEQYF	TGTGCCAGCAGTTATAGCGGGGGTCCCTACGAGCAGTACTTC
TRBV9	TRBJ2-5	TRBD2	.	CASSVGLAGATETQYF	TGTGCCAGCAGCGTAGGGCTAGCGGGAGCTACAGAGACCCAGTACTTC
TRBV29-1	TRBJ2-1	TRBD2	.	CSVVGTSGRGEQFF	TGCAGCGTCGTCGGGACTAGCGGGAGGGGTGAGCAGTTCTTC
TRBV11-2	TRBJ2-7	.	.	CASTGWASHEQYF	TGTGCCAGCACAGGGTGGGCGAGCCACGAGCAGTACTTC
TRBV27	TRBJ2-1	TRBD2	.	CASSLLLAAGEQFF	TGTGCCAGCAGTTTACTGCTAGCGGCGGGTGAGCAGTTCTTC
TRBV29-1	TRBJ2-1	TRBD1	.	CSVRTGGQISSYNEQFF	TGCAGCGTCCGCACAGGGGGGCAAATTAGCTCCTACAATGAGCAGTTCTTC
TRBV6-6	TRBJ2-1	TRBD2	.	CASWGGRAGNEQFF	TGTGCCAGCTGGGGGGGGAGGGCTGGGAATGAGCAGTTCTTC
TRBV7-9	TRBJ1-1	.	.	CASSLGLSEAFF	TGTGCCAGCAGCTTAGGACTGAGTGAAGCTTTCTTT
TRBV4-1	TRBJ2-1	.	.	CASSPIRGGSFRNEQFF	TGCGCCAGCAGCCCCATCAGGGGTGGGTCATTTCGGAATGAGCAGTTCTTC
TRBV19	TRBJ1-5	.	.	CASSSGGNQPQHF	TGTGCCAGTAGTAGTGGGGGCAATCAGCCCCAGCATTTT
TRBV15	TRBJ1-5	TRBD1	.	CATSVGTGDQPQHF	TGTGCCACCTCAGTTGGGACAGGTGATCAGCCCCAGCATTTT
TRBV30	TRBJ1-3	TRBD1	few	CGSAGTESYTIYF	TGTGGATCGGCTGGGACAGAGAGTTACACCATATATTTT
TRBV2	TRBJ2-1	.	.	CASSHEGGNEQFF	TGTGCCAGCAGCCACGAAGGCGGGAATGAGCAGTTCTTC
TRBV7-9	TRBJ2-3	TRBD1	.	CASSLDRGSDTQYF	TGTGCCAGCAGCTTAGACAGGGGATCAGATACGCAGTATTTT
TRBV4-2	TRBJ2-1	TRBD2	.	CASSRPPGTSGRDEQFF	TGTGCCAGCAGCCGTCCCCCCGGGACTAGCGGACGCGATGAGCAGTTCTTC
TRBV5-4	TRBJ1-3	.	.	CASSLSGAVYF	TGTGCCAGCAGCTTGTCAGGGGCCGTATATTTT
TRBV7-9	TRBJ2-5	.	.	CASSLADSEETQYF	TGTGCCAGCAGCTTAGCTGACAGCGAAGAGACCCAGTACTTC
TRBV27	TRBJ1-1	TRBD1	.	CASSFLTGRDTEAFF	TGTGCCAGCAGTTTCCTGACAGGGAGGGATACTGAAGCTTTCTTT
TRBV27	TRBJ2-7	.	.	CASSPGTRYEQYF	TGTGCCAGCAGTCCCGGGACGCGGTACGAGCAGTACTTC